These 25 T cell receptor beta chains were sequenced from one sample in a study of T cells in Graves' hyperthyroidism and ophthalmopathy. Amplified TCR beta CDR3 regions came from RNA transcripts. The TCR CDR3 first-round RT-PCR relied on the HTBI primer set. In TCRdb, the multiplex PCR reads were re-called with MiXCR into one record per CDR3 protein. This sample has hundreds of thousands of distinct CDR3 sequences, with about 20% found just once. Source material: blood. The source is a young man with Graves' ophthalmopathy.

The sample holds a few counts of this clonotype. The chain links TRBV14 to TRBJ2-1; 7 nucleotides match TRBD1. This CDR3 comprises 13 residues. CDR1 and CDR2 (germline): SGHDN, FVKESK. Unmatched junction bases numbered 5, after V lost 4 bases and J lost 8 bases. In DNA form, the CDR3 reads TGTGCCAGCAGCCGGCAGACAGGGTATGAGCAGTTCTTC. It is translated as CASSRQTGYEQFF.

This clonotype was counted at least ten times. The rearrangement joins TRBV9 to TRBJ2-3; the D is unclear. V dropped 0 bases and J dropped 2 bases, with 10 bases sitting between them. This CDR3 has 15 amino acids. Germline CDR1 reads SGDLS; CDR2 reads YYNGEE. The CDR3 DNA follows: TGTGCCAGCAGCGTAGACTTCCTTCCCACAGATACGCAGTATTTT. Translating it yields CASSVDFLPTDTQYF.

The rearrangement uses TRBV24-1 and TRBJ2-7; D gene ambiguous. The CDR3 runs to 12 residues. Trimming stripped 1 base from V and 5 bases from J, with 5 bases between. Germline V lookup: CDR1 KGHDR, CDR2 SFDVKD. The CDR3 nucleotides read TGTGCCACCAGTGATTTCGGGCACGAGCAGTACTTC. Translating gives CATSDFGHEQYF.

This clonotype was counted at least ten times. J is TRBJ2-5 and V is TRBV11-3; no firm D call. The germline gives CDR1 SGHNT, CDR2 YENEEA. The CDR3 spans 15 residues. V was cut by 3 bases and J by 5 bases, with 16 bases left in between. DNA of the CDR3: TGTGCCAGCAGCTTCCCCCAGGCCCTCGGGGAGACCCAGTACTTC. This codes for CASSFPQALGETQYF. Full variable domain (remainder filled in from reference TRBV11-3 and TRBJ2-5): EAGVVQSPRYKIIEKKQPVAFWCNPISGHNTLYWYLQNLGQGPELLIRYENEEAVDDSQLPKDRFSAERLKGVDSTLKIQPAELGDSAVYLCASSFPQALGETQYFGPGTRLLVL.

This clonotype came up a few times. J is TRBJ2-3 and V is TRBV4-2; possibly TRBD2 for D (6 bases). Germline V CDR1 and CDR2: LGHNA, YNFKEQ. Trimming removed 0 bases at V and 1 base at J, with 17 bases between. CDR3 length: 18 residues. The CDR3 nucleotides are TGTGCCAGCAGCCAAGATGGGGAGGCGGAGAGCGGCACAGATACGCAGTATTTT. It is translated as CASSQDGEAESGTDTQYF.

There are a few counts of this clonotype. The rearrangement joins TRBV28 to TRBJ1-5; D may be TRBD1 (5 bases). Germline CDR1 MDHEN, CDR2 SYDVKM. CDR3 length: 14 amino acids. V lost 3 bases to trimming and J lost 6 bases, with 12 bases between them. In DNA, the CDR3 is TGTGCCAGCAGTTTCGGGGGACGGGTTCAGCCCCAGCATTTT. Translating gives CASSFGGRVQPQHF.

This clonotype was counted only a few times. Written as DNA, the CDR3 is TGTGCCAGCAGTGAAGCTGGGTTCCTCGGGAGTCAGCCCCAGCATTTT. Translated, it gives CASSEAGFLGSQPQHF. The gene calls are TRBV6-1 and TRBJ1-5, with unresolved D. The V end was cut by 0 bases, the J end by 6 bases, with 15 bases between. The CDR3 sequence is 16 residues long. Germline lookup yields CDR1 MNHNS and CDR2 SASEGT.

This clonotype was seen repeatedly, ten times or more. CDR3 DNA sequence: TGTGCCAGCAGCCTTAGCGGGATGGAAGAGACCCAGTACTTC. The encoded protein is CASSLSGMEETQYF. The chain couples TRBV7-2 to TRBJ2-5; 8 nucleotides align to TRBD2. V dropped 5 bases and J dropped 3; count of bases not matched to a gene: 5. Germline V lookup: CDR1 SGHTA, CDR2 FQGNSA. This CDR3 comprises 14 residues.

CDR3 loop: CASSLEAGGFTDTQYF. The CDR3 nucleotides are TGTGCCAGCAGCTTGGAAGCGGGAGGGTTCACAGATACGCAGTATTTT. This chain links TRBV6-1 with TRBJ2-3; 10 positions match TRBD2. CDR3 length equals 16 residues. Trimming took 6 bases from V and 2 from J; bases not matched to a gene: 8. Germline CDR1 MNHNS, CDR2 SASEGT.

This clonotype was observed a few times. The chain carries TRBV24-1 and TRBJ2-1, with no clear D. Germline CDR1 and CDR2: KGHDR and SFDVKD. This CDR3 region has 12 residues. V lost 1 base and J lost 5, with 2 bases in between. The CDR3 nucleotides read TGTGCCACCAGTGATTTAAACAATGAGCAGTTCTTC. Amino acid sequence: CATSDLNNEQFF.

The chain is built from TRBV20-1 and TRBJ1-3, with D possibly being TRBD1 (5 bases). Germline V gene lookup returns CDR1 DFQATT and CDR2 SNEGSKA (reference sequence). The CDR3 is made up of 15 amino acids. V was trimmed by 3 bases and J by 1 base, leaving 13 bases between them. The CDR3: CSASLGLRSGNTIYF. DNA for the CDR3: TGCAGTGCTAGTTTGGGACTCCGGTCTGGAAACACCATATATTTT.

In this sample, this clonotype turned up many times. J is TRBJ2-7 and V is TRBV3-1; 8 bases match TRBD2. The length of the CDR3 is 15 residues. The germline V gene has CDR1 LGHDT and CDR2 YNNKEL (reference sequence). Trimming removed 3 bases from V and 5 bases from J; junction bases left unmatched: 9. The CDR3 region has the DNA TGTGCCAGCAGCCAGCCGGGACTAGGATTTGACGAGCAGTACTTC. It encodes CASSQPGLGFDEQYF.

This clonotype was seen a handful of times. The V and J genes are TRBV9 and TRBJ1-1; no reliable D call. V was shortened by 4 bases and J by 5 bases, with 18 bases between the two germline ends. The CDR3 covers 15 residues. Germline CDR1 is SGDLS and CDR2 is YYNGEE. CDR3 amino acids: CASSREGLPATEAFF. For the CDR3, the DNA is TGTGCCAGCAGCCGCGAAGGCCTTCCGGCGACTGAAGCTTTCTTT.

This clonotype was recorded at least ten times. The chain couples TRBV5-1 to TRBJ1-1; D call uncertain. This CDR3 spans 12 amino acids. Trimming removed 5 bases at V and 5 bases at J, with 10 bases between. CDR1 is SGHRS, CDR2 YFSETQ, per germline. DNA of the CDR3: TGCGCCAGCAGGTTCGACACGACTGAAGCTTTCTTT. Translation gives CASRFDTTEAFF.

This clonotype came up a few times. The chain links TRBV4-1 to TRBJ2-2; D uncertain. Germline V gene sequence: CDR1 MGHRA, CDR2 YSYEKL. The CDR3 is 13 amino acids. Trimming cost V 1 base and J 3 bases, with 3 bases left between them. CDR3 sequence (DNA): TGCGCCAGCAGCCAAGCATACACCGGGGAGCTGTTTTTT. This sequence encodes CASSQAYTGELFF.

The chain uses TRBV28 and TRBJ1-2; D uncertain. Between the trimmed V and J ends, which lost 2 bases and 12 bases, there was a span of 16 bases. The CDR3 has 13 amino acids. Germline values: CDR1 MDHEN, CDR2 SYDVKM. The DNA of the CDR3 is TGTGCCAGCAGTTTAGATACTCTGGTCGGGAACACCTTC. Amino acids: CASSLDTLVGNTF.

This clonotype was recorded many times. The gene calls are TRBV12-3 or TRBV12-4 and TRBJ2-2, with D perhaps matching TRBD1 (5 bases). Trimming cost V 1 base and J 5 bases, with 14 bases left between them. This CDR3 contains 16 residues. In DNA, the CDR3 is TGTGCCAGCAGTTTAGATGCAGGGATCGTGACCGGGGAGCTGTTTTTT. This translates into CASSLDAGIVTGELFF.

This clonotype was seen a handful of times. V is TRBV7-8 and J is TRBJ2-3, with 10 positions matching TRBD2. With V trimmed by 5 bases and J by 4 bases, 6 bases remained unmatched. Germline V gives CDR1 SGHVS, CDR2 FQNEAQ. This CDR3 spans 15 amino acids. Here the CDR3 reads CASSPTSGNADTQYF. The CDR3 region has the DNA TGTGCCAGCAGCCCTACTAGCGGGAACGCAGATACGCAGTATTTT.

The chain uses TRBV5-1 and TRBJ2-5; 10 bases fit TRBD2. After removal of 0 bases from V and 10 bases from J, the junction contained 6 bases not matched to a gene. The CDR3 sequence is 14 residues long. Germline V CDR1 and CDR2: SGHRS, YFSETQ. The CDR3 nucleotides read TGCGCCAGCAGCTTGGAGGCTAGCGGGAGAGACCAGTACTTC. Residues: CASSLEASGRDQYF.

This clonotype was counted ten times or more. The chain carries TRBV20-1 and TRBJ2-7; weak D call: TRBD2 (5 bases). From germline, CDR1 is DFQATT and CDR2 SNEGSKA (reference sequence). This CDR3 region has 13 residues. V was trimmed by 5 bases and J by 0 bases, leaving 11 bases between them. The CDR3 loop reads CSACYTSSYEQYF. The CDR3 DNA follows: TGCAGTGCTTGCTATACTAGCTCCTACGAGCAGTACTTC.

This clonotype was detected a few times. The CDR3 loop is CASRLGAGGRTDTQYF. As DNA, the CDR3 is TGTGCCAGCAGACTAGGAGCTGGGGGACGCACAGATACGCAGTATTTT. V is TRBV28 and J is TRBJ2-3; D may correspond to TRBD1 or TRBD2 (5 bases each). V lost 6 bases to trimming and J lost 1 base, with 17 bases between them. This CDR3 spans 16 amino acids. Germline CDR1 and CDR2: MDHEN and SYDVKM. The whole variable domain, remainder taken from reference TRBV28 and TRBJ2-3, is DVKVTQSSRYLVKRTGEKVFLECVQDMDHENMFWYRQDPGLGLRLIYFSYDVKMKEKGDIPEGYSVSREKKERFSLILESASTNQTSMYLCASRLGAGGRTDTQYFGPGTRLTVL.

CDR3 sequence: CASSPGPTQTQYF. The CDR3 DNA reads TGCGCCAGCAGCCCCGGCCCGACGCAGACCCAGTACTTC. The genes are TRBV5-1 and TRBJ2-5; no reliable D call. Trimming took 4 bases from V and 6 from J, leaving 13 bases between them. This CDR3 has 13 residues. Germline CDR1 and CDR2: SGHRS and YFSETQ.

This clonotype occurred a few times. The chain recombines TRBV28 with TRBJ1-1; TRBD1 aligns across 8 bases. In germline, CDR1 is MDHEN, CDR2 SYDVKM. The CDR3 runs to 15 residues. The trim removed 10 bases at V and 5 bases at J, leaving 15 bases unmatched. CDR3 sequence reads: CATHLTGDPRTEAFF. For the CDR3, the DNA is TGTGCCACCCACCTGACAGGGGACCCCAGGACTGAAGCTTTCTTT.

As to this clonotype: Being one base from a much bigger clone, this may be a read error. This chain joins TRBV12-3 or TRBV12-4 and TRBJ2-1; D perhaps matches TRBD2 (6 bases). The J call may be mistaken, given a closer DNA end match to TRBJ2-7. The CDR3 extends over 16 amino acids. The CDR3 loop is CASSPPSGSSRRGQYF. CDR3 nucleotides: TGTGCCAGCAGTCCCCCTTCCGGGAGCTCCCGTAGGGGGCAGTACTTC.

The rearrangement uses TRBV28 and TRBJ2-1, with TRBD1 matching 9 bases. This CDR3 spans 16 amino acids. In germline, CDR1 is MDHEN, CDR2 SYDVKM. Trimming removed 5 bases from V and 12 bases from J; junction bases left unmatched: 17. CDR3 in DNA: TGTGCCAGCAGTCGCAACCCAGGGACAGGGCTTTCGGGGCAGTTCTTC. This gives the protein CASSRNPGTGLSGQFF.